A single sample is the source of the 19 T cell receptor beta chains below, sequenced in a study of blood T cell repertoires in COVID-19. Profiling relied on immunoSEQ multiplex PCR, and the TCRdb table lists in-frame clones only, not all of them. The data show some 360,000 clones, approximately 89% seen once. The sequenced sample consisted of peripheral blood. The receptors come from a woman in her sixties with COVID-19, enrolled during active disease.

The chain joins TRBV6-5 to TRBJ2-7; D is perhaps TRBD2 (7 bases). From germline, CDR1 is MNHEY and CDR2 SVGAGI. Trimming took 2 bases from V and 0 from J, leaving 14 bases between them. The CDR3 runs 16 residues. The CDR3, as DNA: TGTGCCAGCAGTTACAGACGAGGGGGGGTCTCCTACGAGCAGTACTTC. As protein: CASSYRRGGVSYEQYF.

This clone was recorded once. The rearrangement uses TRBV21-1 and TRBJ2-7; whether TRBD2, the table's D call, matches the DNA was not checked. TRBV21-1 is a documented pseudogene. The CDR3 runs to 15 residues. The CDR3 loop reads CASSKDSGSPYEQYF. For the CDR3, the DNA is TGTGCCAGCAGCAAAGATTCGGGGAGTCCCTACGAGCAGTACTTC.

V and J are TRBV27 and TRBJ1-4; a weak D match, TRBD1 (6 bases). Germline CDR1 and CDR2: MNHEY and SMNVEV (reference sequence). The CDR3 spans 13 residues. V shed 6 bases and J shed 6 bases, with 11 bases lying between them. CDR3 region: CASRGTLDEKLFF. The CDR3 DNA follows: TGTGCCAGCAGAGGGACACTAGATGAAAAACTGTTTTTT.

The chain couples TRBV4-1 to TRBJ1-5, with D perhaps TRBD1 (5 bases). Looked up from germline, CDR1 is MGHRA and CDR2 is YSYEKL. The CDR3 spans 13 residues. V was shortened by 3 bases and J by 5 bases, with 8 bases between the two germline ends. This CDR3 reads CASSQGDYQPQHF. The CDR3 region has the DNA TGCGCCAGCAGCCAGGGGGACTATCAGCCCCAGCATTTT.

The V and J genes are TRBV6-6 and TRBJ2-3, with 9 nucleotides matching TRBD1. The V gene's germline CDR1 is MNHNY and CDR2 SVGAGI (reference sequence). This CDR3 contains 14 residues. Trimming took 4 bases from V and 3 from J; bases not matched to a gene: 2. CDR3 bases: TGTGCCAGCAGTTGGACAGGGGCGACAGATACGCAGTATTTT. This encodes CASSWTGATDTQYF.

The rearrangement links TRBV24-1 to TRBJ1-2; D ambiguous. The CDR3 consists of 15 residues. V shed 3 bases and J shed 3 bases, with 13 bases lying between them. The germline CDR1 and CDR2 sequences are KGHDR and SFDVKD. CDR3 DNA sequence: TGTGCCACCAGTGATCCGAGTATCACGGACTATGGCTACACCTTC. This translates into CATSDPSITDYGYTF.

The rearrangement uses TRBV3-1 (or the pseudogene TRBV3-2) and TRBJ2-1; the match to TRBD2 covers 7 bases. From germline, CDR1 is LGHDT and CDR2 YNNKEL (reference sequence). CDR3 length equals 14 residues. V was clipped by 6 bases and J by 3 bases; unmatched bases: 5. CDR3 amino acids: CASSPGLHYNEQFF. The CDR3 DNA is TGTGCCAGCAGTCCGGGACTACACTACAATGAGCAGTTCTTC.

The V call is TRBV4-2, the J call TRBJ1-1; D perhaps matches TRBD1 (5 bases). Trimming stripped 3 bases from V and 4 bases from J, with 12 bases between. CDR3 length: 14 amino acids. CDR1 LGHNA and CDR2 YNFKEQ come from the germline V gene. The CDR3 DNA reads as TGTGCCAGCAGCCACCCCCAGGGAACCACTGAAGCTTTCTTT. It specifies CASSHPQGTTEAFF.

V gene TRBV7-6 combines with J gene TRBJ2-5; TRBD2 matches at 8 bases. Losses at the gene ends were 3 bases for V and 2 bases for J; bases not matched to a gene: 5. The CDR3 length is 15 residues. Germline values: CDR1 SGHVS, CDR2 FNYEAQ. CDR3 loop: CASSFLSGGQETQYF. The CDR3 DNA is TGTGCCAGCAGCTTCCTATCGGGAGGGCAAGAGACCCAGTACTTC.

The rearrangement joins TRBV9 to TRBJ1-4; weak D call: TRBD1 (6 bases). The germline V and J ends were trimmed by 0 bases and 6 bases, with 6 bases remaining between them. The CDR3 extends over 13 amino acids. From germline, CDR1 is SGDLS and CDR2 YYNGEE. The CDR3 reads CASSVGGHEKLFF. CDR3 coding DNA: TGTGCCAGCAGCGTAGGGGGGCATGAAAAACTGTTTTTT.

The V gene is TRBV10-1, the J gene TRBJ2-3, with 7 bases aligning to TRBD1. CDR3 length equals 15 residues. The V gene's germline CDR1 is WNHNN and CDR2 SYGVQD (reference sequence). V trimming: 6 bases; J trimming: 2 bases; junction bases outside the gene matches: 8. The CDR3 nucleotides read TGCGCCAGCAGCTCCGGGACAGAGTCCACAGATACGCAGTATTTT. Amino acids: CASSSGTESTDTQYF.

Here the CDR3 reads CASSPRPGQGGGYTF. The DNA of the CDR3 is TGTGCCAGCAGCCCCCGCCCGGGACAGGGAGGAGGCTACACCTTC. The chain couples TRBV7-6 to TRBJ1-2, with TRBD1 matching 9 bases. Per the germline V gene, CDR1 is SGHVS and CDR2 is FNYEAQ. V was clipped by 5 bases and J by 8 bases; unmatched bases: 12. CDR3 size: 15 residues.

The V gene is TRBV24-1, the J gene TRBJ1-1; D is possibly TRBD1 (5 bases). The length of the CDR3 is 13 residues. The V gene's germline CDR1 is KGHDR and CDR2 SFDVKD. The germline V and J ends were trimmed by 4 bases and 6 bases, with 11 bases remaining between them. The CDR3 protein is CATSEAGTAEAFF. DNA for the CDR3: TGTGCCACCAGTGAGGCTGGGACTGCTGAAGCTTTCTTT.

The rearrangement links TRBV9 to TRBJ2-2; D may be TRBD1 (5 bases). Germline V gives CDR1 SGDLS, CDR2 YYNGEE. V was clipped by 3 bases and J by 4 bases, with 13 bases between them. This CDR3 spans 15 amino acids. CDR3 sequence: CASSADIRGTGELFF. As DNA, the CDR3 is TGTGCCAGCAGCGCGGACATCCGTGGCACCGGGGAGCTGTTTTTT.

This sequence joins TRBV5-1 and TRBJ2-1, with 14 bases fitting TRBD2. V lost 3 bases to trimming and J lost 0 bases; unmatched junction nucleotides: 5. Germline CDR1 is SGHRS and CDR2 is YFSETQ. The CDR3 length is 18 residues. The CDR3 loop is CASSSGLAGAFSYNEQFF. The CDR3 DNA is TGCGCCAGCAGCTCGGGACTAGCGGGGGCATTCTCCTACAATGAGCAGTTCTTC.

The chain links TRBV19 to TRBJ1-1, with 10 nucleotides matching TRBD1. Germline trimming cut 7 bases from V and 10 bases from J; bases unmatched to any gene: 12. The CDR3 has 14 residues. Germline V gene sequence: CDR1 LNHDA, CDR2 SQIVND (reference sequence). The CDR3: CASIILGQGRRAFF. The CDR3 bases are TGTGCCAGTATCATATTGGGACAGGGGCGAAGAGCTTTCTTT. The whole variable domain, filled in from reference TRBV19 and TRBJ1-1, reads DGGITQSPKYLFRKEGQNVTLSCEQNLNHDAMYWYRQDPGQGLRLIYYSQIVNDFQKGDIAEGYSVSREKKESFPLTVTSAQKNPTAFYLCASIILGQGRRAFFGQGTRLTVV.

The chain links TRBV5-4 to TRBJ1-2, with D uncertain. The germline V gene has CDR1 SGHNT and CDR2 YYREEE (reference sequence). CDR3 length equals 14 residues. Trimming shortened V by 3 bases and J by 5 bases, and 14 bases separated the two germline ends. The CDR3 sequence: CASSYSYEAYGYTF. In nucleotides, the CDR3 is TGTGCCAGCAGCTACTCGTATGAAGCGTATGGCTACACCTTC. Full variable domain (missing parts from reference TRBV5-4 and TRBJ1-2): ETGVTQSPTHLIKTRGQQVTLRCSSQSGHNTVSWYQQALGQGPQFIFQYYREEENGRGNFPPRFSGLQFPNYSSELNVNALELDDSALYLCASSYSYEAYGYTFGSGTRLTVV.

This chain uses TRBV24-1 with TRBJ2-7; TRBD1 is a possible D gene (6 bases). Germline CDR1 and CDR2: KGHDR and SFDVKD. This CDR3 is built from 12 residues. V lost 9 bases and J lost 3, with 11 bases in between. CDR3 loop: CATGTGHYEQYF. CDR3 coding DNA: TGTGCCACCGGAACAGGGCACTACGAGCAGTACTTC.

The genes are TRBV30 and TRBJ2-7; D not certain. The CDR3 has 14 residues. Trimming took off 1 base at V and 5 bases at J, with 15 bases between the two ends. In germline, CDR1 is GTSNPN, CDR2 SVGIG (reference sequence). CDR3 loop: CAWSAPNARDEQYF. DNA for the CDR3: TGTGCCTGGAGTGCACCTAACGCTCGGGACGAGCAGTACTTC.